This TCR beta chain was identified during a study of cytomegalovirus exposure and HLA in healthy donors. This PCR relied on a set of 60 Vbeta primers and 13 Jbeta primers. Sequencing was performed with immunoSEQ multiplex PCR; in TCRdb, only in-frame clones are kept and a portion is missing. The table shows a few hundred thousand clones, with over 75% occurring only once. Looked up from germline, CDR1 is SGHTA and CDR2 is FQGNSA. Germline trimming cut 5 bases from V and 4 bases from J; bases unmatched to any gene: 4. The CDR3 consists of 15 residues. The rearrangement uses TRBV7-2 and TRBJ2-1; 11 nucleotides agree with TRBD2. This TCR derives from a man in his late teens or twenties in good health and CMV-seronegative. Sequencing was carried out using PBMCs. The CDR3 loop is CASSLRLAGYNEQFF. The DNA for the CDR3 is TGTGCCAGCAGCCTCAGACTAGCGGGGTACAATGAGCAGTTCTTC. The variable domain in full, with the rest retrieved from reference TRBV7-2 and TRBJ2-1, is GAGVSQSPSNKVTEKGKDVELRCDPISGHTALYWYRQSLGQGLEFLIYFQGNSAPDKSGLPSDRFSAERTGGSVSTLTIQRTQQEDSAVYLCASSLRLAGYNEQFFGPGTRLTVL.